Only one count was recorded for the clone carrying this T cell receptor beta chain. Its target is not known. TCRdb recomputed calls from the 5' RACE reads with MiXCR, one row per CDR3 protein. The sample shows 150,000 to 200,000 distinct CDR3 sequences, roughly 28% of them seen only once. J lost 4 bases, V lost 0 bases, and 5 bases had no gene match. This CDR3 contains 16 residues. CDR1 and CDR2 from the germline V gene are MGHRA and YSYEKL. This sample stems from a study of T-cell memory formation after mild COVID-19. General study points: Those CD4+ clones that contracted were mainly in CM and EM (CD8+ ones in EMRA).

The specimen sequenced was PBMCs or a T cell subset sorted from them (not recorded which). The clonotype originates from an adult woman who had mild COVID-19 (a few samples of this study predate the infection). Cell type and time point are not known. The chain carries TRBV4-1 and TRBJ2-3, with 9 positions matching TRBD1. CDR3 coding DNA: TGCGCCAGCAGCCAAGATCGCGGGACAGGGTCAGATACGCAGTATTTT. This gives the protein CASSQDRGTGSDTQYF.